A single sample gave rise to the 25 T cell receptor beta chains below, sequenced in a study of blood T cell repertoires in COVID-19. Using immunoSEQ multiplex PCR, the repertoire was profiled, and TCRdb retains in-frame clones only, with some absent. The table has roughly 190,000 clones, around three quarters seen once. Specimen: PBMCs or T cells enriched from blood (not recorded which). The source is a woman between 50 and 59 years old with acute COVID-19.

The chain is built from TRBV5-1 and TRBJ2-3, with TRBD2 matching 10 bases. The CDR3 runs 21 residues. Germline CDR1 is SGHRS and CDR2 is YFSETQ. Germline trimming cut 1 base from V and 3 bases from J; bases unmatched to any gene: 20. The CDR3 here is CASSLTGPLAGAPRGTDTQYF. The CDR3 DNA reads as TGCGCCAGCAGCTTGACAGGCCCGCTAGCGGGGGCCCCCCGAGGGACAGATACGCAGTATTTT.

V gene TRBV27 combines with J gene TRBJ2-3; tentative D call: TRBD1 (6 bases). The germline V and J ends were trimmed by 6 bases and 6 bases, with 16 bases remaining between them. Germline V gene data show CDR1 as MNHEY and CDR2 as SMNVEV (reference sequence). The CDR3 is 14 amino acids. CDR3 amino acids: CASSLGLGADTQYF. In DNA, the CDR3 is TGTGCCAGCAGCCTCGGCCTGGGGGCGGATACGCAGTATTTT.

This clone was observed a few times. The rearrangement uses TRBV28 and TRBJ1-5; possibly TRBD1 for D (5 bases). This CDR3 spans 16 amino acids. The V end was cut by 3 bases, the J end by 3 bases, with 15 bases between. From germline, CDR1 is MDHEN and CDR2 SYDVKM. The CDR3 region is CASSLGGVRVNQPQHF. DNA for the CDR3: TGTGCCAGCAGTTTGGGAGGGGTGCGTGTCAATCAGCCCCAGCATTTT.

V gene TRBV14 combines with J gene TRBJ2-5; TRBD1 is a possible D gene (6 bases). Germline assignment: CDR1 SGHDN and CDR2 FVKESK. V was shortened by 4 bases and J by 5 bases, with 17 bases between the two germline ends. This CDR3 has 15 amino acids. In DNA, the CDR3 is TGTGCCAGCAGCCCATACCCCAGGGGCGCGGAGACCCAGTACTTC. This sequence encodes CASSPYPRGAETQYF.

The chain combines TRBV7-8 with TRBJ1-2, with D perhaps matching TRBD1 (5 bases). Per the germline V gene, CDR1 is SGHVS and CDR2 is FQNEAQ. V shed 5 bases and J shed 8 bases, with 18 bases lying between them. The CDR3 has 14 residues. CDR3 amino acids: CASSPGSQGIGYTF. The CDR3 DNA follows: TGTGCCAGCAGCCCAGGAAGCCAGGGTATCGGCTACACCTTC.

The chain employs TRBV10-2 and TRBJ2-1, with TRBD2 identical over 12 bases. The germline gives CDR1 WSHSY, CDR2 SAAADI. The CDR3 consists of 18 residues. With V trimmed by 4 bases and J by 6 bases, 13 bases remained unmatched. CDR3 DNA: TGCGCCAGCAGTGGTTCTAGCGGGGGGGCCAATATTGCCAATGAGCAGTTCTTC. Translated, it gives CASSGSSGGANIANEQFF.

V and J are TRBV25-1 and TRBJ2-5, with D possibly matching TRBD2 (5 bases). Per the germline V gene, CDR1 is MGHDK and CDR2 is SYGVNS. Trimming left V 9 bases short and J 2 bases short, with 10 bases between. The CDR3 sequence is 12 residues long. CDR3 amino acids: CASPQRQETQYF. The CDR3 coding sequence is TGTGCCAGTCCACAGCGGCAAGAGACCCAGTACTTC.

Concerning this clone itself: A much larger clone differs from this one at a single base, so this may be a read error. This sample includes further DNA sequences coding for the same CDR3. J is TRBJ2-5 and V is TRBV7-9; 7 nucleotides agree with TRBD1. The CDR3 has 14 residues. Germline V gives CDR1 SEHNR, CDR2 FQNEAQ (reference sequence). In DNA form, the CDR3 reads TGTGCTAGCAGCTTGACAGGGACCCAAGAGACCCAGTACTTC. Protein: CASSLTGTQETQYF.

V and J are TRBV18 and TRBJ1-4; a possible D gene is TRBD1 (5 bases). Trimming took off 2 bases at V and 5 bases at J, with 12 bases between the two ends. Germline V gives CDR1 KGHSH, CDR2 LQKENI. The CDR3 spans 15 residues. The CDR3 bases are TGTGCCAGCTCACCAATGGGGGGTCGAAATGAAAAACTGTTTTTT. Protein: CASSPMGGRNEKLFF.

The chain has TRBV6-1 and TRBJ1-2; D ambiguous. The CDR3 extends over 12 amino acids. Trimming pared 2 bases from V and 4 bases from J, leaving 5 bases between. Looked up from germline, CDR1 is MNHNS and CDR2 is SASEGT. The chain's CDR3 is CASSERLYGYTF. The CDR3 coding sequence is TGTGCCAGCAGTGAACGACTCTATGGCTACACCTTC.

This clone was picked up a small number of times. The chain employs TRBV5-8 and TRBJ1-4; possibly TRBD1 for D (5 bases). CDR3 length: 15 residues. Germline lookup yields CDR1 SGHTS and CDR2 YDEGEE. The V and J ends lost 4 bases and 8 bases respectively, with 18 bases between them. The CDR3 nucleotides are TGTGCCAGCAGCCCGGTTCAGGGCCTTCGGGAAAAACTGTTTTTT. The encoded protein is CASSPVQGLREKLFF.

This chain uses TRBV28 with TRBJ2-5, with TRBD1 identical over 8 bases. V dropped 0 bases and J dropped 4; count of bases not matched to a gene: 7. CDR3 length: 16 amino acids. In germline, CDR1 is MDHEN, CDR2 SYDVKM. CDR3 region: CASSLWQGADRETQYF. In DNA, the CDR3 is TGTGCCAGCAGTTTATGGCAGGGGGCGGATCGAGAGACCCAGTACTTC.

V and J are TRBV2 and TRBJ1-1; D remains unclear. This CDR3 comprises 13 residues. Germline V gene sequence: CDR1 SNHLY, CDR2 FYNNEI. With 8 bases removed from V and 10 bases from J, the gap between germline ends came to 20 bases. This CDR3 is CASGGGTFTLAFF. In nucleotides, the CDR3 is TGTGCCAGCGGCGGTGGTACTTTCACCCTAGCTTTCTTT.

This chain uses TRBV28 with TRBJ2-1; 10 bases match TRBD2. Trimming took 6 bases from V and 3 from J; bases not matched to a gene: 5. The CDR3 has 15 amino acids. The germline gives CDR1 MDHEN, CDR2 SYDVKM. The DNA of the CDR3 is TGTGCCAGCAGATCCAGGACTAGCGGCTACAATGAGCAGTTCTTC. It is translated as CASRSRTSGYNEQFF.

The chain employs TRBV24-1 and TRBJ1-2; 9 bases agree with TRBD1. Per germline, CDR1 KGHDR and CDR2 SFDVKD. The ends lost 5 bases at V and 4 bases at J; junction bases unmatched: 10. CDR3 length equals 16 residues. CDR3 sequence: CATSGTGQGKFYGYTF. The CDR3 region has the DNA TGTGCCACCAGTGGAACCGGACAGGGGAAGTTCTATGGCTACACCTTC.

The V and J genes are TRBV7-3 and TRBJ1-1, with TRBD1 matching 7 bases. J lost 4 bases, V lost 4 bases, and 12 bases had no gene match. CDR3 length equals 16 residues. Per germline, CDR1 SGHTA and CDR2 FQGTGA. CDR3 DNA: TGTGCCAGCAGCTCGGATCCATCGACAGGGATCACTGAAGCTTTCTTT. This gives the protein CASSSDPSTGITEAFF.

The CDR3 coding sequence is TGTGCCAGCAGTGGGGATTGGACAGTCGGAAACACCATATATTTT. Translating gives CASSGDWTVGNTIYF. This rearrangement joins TRBV2 to TRBJ1-3, with a possible D match to TRBD1 (6 bases). Germline V gene lookup returns CDR1 SNHLY and CDR2 FYNNEI. The CDR3 spans 15 residues. V was pared by 4 bases and J by 4 bases, with 14 bases between. Together with reference TRBV2 and TRBJ1-3, the CDR3 gives the full variable domain: EPEVTQTPSHQVTQMGQEVILRCVPISNHLYFYWYRQILGQKVEFLVSFYNNEISEKSEIFDDQFSVERPDGSNFTLKIRSTKLEDSAMYFCASSGDWTVGNTIYFGEGSWLTVV.

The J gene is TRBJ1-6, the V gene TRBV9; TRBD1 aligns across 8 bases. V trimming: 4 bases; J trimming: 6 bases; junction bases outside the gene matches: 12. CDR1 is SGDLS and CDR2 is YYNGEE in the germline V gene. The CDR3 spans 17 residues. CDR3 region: CASSFSDRAPGNSPLHF. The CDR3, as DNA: TGTGCCAGCAGCTTCTCGGACAGGGCTCCGGGTAATTCACCCCTCCACTTT.

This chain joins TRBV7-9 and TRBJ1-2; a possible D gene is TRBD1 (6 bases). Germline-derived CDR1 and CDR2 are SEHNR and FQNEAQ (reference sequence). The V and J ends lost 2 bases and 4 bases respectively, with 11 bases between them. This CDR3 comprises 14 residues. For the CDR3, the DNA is TGTGCCAGCAGCTTACCCCCGGACAGCTATGGCTACACCTTC. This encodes CASSLPPDSYGYTF.

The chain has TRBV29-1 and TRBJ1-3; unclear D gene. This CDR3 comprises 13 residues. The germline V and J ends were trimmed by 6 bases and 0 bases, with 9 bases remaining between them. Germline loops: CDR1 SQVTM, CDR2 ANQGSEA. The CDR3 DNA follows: TGCAGCGTCGCAACCGGCTCTGGAAACACCATATATTTT. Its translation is CSVATGSGNTIYF. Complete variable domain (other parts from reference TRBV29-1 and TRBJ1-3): SAVISQKPSRDICQRGTSLTIQCQVDSQVTMMFWYRQQPGQSLTLIATANQGSEATYESGFVIDKFPISRPNLTFSTLTVSNMSPEDSSIYLCSVATGSGNTIYFGEGSWLTVV.

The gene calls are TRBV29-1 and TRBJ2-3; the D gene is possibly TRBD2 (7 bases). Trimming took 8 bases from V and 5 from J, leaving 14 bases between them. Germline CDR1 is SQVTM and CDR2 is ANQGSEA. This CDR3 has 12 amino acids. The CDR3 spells CSIRRGGDTQYF. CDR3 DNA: TGCAGCATCCGAAGGGGGGGAGATACGCAGTATTTT.

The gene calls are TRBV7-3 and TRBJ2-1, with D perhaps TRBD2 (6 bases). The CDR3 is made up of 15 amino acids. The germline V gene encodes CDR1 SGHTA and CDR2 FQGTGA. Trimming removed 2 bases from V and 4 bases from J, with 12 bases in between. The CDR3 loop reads CASSLGAGKYNEQFF. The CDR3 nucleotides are TGTGCCAGCAGCTTAGGGGCGGGGAAATACAATGAGCAGTTCTTC.

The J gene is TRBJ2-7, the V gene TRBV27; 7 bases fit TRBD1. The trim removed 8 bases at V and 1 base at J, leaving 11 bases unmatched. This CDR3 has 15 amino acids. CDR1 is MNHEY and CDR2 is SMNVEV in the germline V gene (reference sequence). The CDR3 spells CASVNRDRPSYEQYV. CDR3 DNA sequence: TGTGCCAGCGTAAACCGGGACAGACCTTCCTACGAGCAGTACGTC.

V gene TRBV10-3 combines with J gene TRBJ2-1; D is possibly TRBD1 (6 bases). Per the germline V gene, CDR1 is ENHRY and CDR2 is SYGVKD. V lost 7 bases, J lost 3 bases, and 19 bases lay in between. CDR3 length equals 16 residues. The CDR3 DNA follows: TGTGCCATCACCCCTTCAGGGGCTGGACACTACAATGAGCAGTTCTTC. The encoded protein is CAITPSGAGHYNEQFF.

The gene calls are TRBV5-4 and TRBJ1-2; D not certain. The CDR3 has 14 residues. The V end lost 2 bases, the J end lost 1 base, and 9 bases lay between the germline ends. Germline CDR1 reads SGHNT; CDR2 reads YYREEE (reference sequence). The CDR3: CASSFWADNYGYTF. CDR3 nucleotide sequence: TGTGCCAGCAGCTTTTGGGCAGATAACTATGGCTACACCTTC.